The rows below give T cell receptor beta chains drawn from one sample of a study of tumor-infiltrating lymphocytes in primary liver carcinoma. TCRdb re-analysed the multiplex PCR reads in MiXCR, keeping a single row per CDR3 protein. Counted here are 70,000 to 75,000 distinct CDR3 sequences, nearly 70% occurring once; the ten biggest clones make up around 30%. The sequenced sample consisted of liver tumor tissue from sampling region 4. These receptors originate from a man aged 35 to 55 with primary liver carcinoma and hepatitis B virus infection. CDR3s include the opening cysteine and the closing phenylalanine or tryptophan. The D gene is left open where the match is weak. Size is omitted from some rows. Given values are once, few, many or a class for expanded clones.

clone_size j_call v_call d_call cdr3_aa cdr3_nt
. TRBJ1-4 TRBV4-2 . CTSSLTPTTNEKLFF TGTACCAGCAGCCTGACTCCAACAACTAACGAAAAACTGTTTTTT
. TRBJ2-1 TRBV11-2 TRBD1 CASSSHRGSYNEQSF TGTGCCAGCAGCTCACACAGGGGATCCTACAATGAGCAGTCCTTC
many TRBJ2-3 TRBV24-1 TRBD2 CATSDSSGSTDTQYF TGTGCCACCAGTGACAGTAGCGGGAGCACAGATACGCAGTATTTT
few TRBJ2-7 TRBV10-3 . CVIMRTESYEQYF TGTGTCATCATGAGGACAGAATCTTATGAGCAGTACTTC
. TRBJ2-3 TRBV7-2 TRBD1 CASSVQGSTDTQYF TGTGCCAGCAGCGTACAGGGGAGCACAGATACGCAGTATTTT
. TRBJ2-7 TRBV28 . CASSLRMVGEQYF TGTGCCAGCAGTTTGAGGATGGTGGGAGAGCAGTACTTC
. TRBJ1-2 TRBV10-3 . CAISPTGLEGGYGYTF TGTGCCATCAGCCCCACCGGGCTCGAGGGCGGTTATGGCTACACCTTC
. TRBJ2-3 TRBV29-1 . CSVLLRGVVDTQYF TGCAGTGTTCTTCTTCGGGGAGTGGTAGATACGCAGTATTTT
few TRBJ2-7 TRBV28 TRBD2 CVSSLSGGAYEQYF TGTGTCAGCAGTTTATCGGGAGGGGCTTACGAGCAGTACTTC
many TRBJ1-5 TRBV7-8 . CASSPEGGGSNQPQHF TGTGCCAGCAGCCCCGAGGGAGGGGGTAGCAATCAGCCCCAGCATTTT
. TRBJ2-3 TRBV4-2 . CASSQDGYGGSTDTHYF TGTGCCAGCAGCCAAGATGGTTACGGAGGGAGCACTGATACGCACTATTTT
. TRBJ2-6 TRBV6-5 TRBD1 CASRLWTGVKAGANVLTF TGTGCCAGCAGGCTTTGGACAGGGGTGAAAGCTGGGGCCAACGTCCTGACCTTC
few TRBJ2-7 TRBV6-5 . CASSAGPNRLYF TGTGCCAGCAGTGCTGGACCGAACAGATTATATTTC
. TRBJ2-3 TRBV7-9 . CPSSLVGGPDTQYF TGTCCCAGCAGCTTAGTAGGGGGGCCAGATACGCAGTATTTT
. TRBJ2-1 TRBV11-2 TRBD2 CVSSVSSGRVNEQFF TGTGTCAGCAGTGTGTCTAGTGGGAGGGTCAATGAGCAGTTCTTC
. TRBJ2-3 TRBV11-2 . CAGGAREPAYTQYF TGTGCCGGAGGGGCACGGGAGCCCGCATATACACAATATTTT
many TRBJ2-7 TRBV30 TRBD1 CAWSVGRTGGYEQYF TGTGCCTGGAGTGTGGGTAGGACAGGGGGGTACGAGCAGTACTTC
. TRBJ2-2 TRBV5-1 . CTSSLAGTHQWAGELFF TGCACCAGCAGCTTGGCCGGGACGCACCAATGGGCCGGGGAGCTGTTTTTT
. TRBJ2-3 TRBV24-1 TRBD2 CATSGVSGSSADKQYF TGTGCCACCAGTGGAGTTAGCGGGAGTTCCGCAGATAAGCAGTATTTT
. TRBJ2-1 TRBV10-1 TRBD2 CASSIDGGNYNEQFF TGCGCCAGCAGTATAGACGGGGGGAACTACAATGAGCAGTTCTTC
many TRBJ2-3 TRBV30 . CAWRSRGGTDTQYF TGTGCCTGGAGGTCCAGAGGGGGCACAGATACGCAGTATTTT
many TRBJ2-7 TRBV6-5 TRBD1 CASSSPGQGYEQYF TGTGCCAGCAGTTCCCCCGGACAGGGCTACGAGCAGTACTTC
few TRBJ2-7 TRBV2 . CASSAVLFYEQYF TGTGCCAGCAGTGCGGTCCTCTTCTACGAGCAGTACTTC
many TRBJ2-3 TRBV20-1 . CSARLMEVDTQYF TGCAGTGCCCGGTTAATGGAGGTAGATACGCAGTATTTT
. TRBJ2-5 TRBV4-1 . CASSQDLSAGAQYF TGCGCCAGCAGCCAAGATCTCTCAGCTGGGGCCCAGTACTTC
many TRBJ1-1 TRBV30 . CAWSPGNTEAFF TGTGCCTGGAGTCCAGGGAACACTGAAGCTTTCTTT
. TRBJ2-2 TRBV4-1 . CASSWPLGSGELFF TGCGCCAGCAGCTGGCCACTAGGCTCGGGGGAGCTGTTTTTT
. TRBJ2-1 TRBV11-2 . CDSSSAGPGNELFF TGTGACAGCAGTTCAGCGGGCCCTGGGAACGAGCTGTTCTTC
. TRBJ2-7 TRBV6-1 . CASSYRGRGHTYEQYF TGTGCCAGCAGTTACAGAGGCAGGGGACATACCTACGAGCAGTACTTC
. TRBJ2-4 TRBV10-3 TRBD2 CTISELAGGRANIQYF TGTACCATCAGTGAGTTGGCTGGCGGGAGGGCGAACATTCAGTACTTC
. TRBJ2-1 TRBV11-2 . CSSSLAGPGNEQFF TGTTCCAGCAGTTTGGCGGGCCCTGGGAATGAGCAGTTCTTC
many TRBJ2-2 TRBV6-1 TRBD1 CASSTGGKTGELFF TGTGCCAGCTCGACAGGGGGGAAGACCGGGGAGCTGTTTTTT
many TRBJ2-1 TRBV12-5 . CASGLVIGEQFF TGTGCTAGTGGTTTGGTAATCGGTGAGCAGTTCTTC
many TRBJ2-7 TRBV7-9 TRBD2 CATSTSGTPEQYF TGTGCCACCTCGACTAGCGGGACCCCCGAGCAGTACTTC
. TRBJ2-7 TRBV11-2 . CAISQYSGGGYQQYF TGTGCCATCAGCCAATATTCAGGAGGGGGCTACCAGCAGTACTTC
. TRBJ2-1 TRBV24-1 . CATARGTARYNEQFF TGTGCCACGGCACGCGGGACAGCCCGCTACAATGAGCAGTTCTTC
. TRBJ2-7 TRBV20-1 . CSARRSYEQYF TGCAGTGCTAGAAGGAGCTACGAGCAGTACTTC
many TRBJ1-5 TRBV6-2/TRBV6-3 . CASSYVLQPQHF TGTGCCAGCAGTTATGTTTTGCAGCCCCAGCATTTT
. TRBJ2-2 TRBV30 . CAWSSSGSADAGELFF TGTGCCTGGAGTTCGTCTGGGTCAGCCGACGCCGGTGAGCTGTTTTTT
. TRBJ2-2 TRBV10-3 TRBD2 CVINPAGTSGKVSGELFF TGTGTCATCAACCCTGCCGGGACTAGCGGGAAGGTTTCCGGGGAGCTGTTTTTT
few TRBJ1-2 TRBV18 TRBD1 CASSPGTDLGYTF TGTGCCAGCTCACCAGGGACAGACCTGGGCTACACCTTC
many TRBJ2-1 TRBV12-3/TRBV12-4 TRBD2 CASTTDWGGLTGEEQFF TGTGCCAGCACCACGGACTGGGGGGGTCTGACTGGGGAAGAGCAGTTCTTC
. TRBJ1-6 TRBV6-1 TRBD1 CVSSERQGASPLHF TGTGTCAGCAGTGAACGCCAGGGGGCTTCACCCCTCCACTTT
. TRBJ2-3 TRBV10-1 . CTSSPASGGTDTQYF TGCACCAGCTCTCCAGCTAGTGGGGGCACAGATACGCAGTATTTT
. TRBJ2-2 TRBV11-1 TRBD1 CVSSTQGQGKTGELLF TGTGTCAGCAGCACACAAGGACAGGGGAAAACCGGGGAGCTGTTGTTT
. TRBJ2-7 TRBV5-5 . CANSPRGRVVREQYF TGTGCCAACAGCCCCCGGGGCAGGGTGGTTCGGGAGCAGTACTTC
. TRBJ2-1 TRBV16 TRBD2 CACSQVAGELDEQFF TGTGCCTGCAGCCAAGTAGCGGGAGAGTTAGATGAGCAGTTCTTC
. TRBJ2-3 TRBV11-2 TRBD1 CASSQRDRHTNTQYF TGTGCCAGCAGCCAACGGGACAGGCACACAAATACGCAATATTTT
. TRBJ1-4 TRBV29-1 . CSAGRGTNEKLFF TGCAGTGCTGGACGGGGTACTAATGAAAAACTGTTTTTT
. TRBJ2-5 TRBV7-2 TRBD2 CASSLGIRSGRAETQYF TGTGCCAGCAGCTTAGGAATTCGGAGCGGGAGGGCAGAGACCCAGTACTTC
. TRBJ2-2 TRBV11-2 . CASSLRASGISGELFF TGTGCCAGCAGCCTACGTGCGAGTGGGATATCCGGGGAGCTGTTTTTT
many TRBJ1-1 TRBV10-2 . CASSESSSMNTEAFF TGCGCCAGCAGTGAGTCAAGCAGTATGAACACTGAAGCTTTCTTT
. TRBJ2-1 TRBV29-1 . CSVGPPSSSYSEQFF TGCAGCGTGGGACCTCCTTCCAGCTCCTACAGTGAGCAATTCTTC